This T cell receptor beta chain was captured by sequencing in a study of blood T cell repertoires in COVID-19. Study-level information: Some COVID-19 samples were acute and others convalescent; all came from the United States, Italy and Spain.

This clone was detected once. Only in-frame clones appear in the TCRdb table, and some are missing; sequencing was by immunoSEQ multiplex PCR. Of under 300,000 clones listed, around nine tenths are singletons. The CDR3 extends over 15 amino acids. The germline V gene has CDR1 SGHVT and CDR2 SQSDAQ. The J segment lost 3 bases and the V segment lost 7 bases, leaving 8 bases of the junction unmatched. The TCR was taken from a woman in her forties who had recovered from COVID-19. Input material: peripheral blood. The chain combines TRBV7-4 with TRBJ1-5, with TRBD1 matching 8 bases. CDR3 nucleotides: TGTGCCAGCAACCCCCTGACAGGGGCCAATCAGCCCCAGCATTTT. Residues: CASNPLTGANQPQHF.